The 9 T cell receptor beta chains reported below all come from one sample, sequenced in a study of CD8+CD57+ T cells in acquired aplastic anemia. TCR beta VDJ combinations and CDR3 sequences were profiled from genomic DNA. Each CDR3 protein is one row after TCRdb ran MiXCR on the reads. The sample has about 420,000 distinct CDR3 sequences; 65% to 80% are singletons. The sequenced material came from sorted CD4+, CD8+, or CD8+CD57+ T cells (not recorded which) from PBMCs. The receptor set was obtained from a human donor in good health, serving as a control.

The rearrangement uses TRBV7-2 and TRBJ2-3, with TRBD1 matching over 11 bases. The CDR3 loop spans 13 amino acids. Germline V gene sequence: CDR1 SGHTA, CDR2 FQGNSA. Trimming took 7 bases from V and 6 from J; bases not matched to a gene: 3. CDR3 loop: CASTDRGRDTQYF. CDR3 DNA: TGTGCCAGCACGGACAGGGGGCGGGATACGCAGTATTTT.

The V gene is TRBV11-2, the J gene TRBJ1-1; the D gene is possibly TRBD1 (6 bases). Germline values: CDR1 SGHAT, CDR2 FQNNGV. Trimming removed 1 base from V and 4 bases from J, with 16 bases in between. This CDR3 has 16 residues. This CDR3 reads CASSLVRQWGLTEAFF. Here the CDR3 DNA reads TGTGCCAGCAGCTTAGTTCGGCAGTGGGGGCTCACTGAAGCTTTCTTT.

Note on this clonotype: This could be a read error, since a much larger clone is one nucleotide away. This rearrangement joins TRBV7-2 to TRBJ2-2, with D tentatively TRBD1 or TRBD2 (6 bases each). The CDR3 is 15 residues long. Germline loops: CDR1 SGHTA, CDR2 FQGNSA. This chain's CDR3 is CAGSWGARGTGELFF. The CDR3 DNA reads as TGTGCCGGCAGCTGGGGGGCGCGCGGCACCGGGGAGCTGTTTTTT. Supplemented by reference TRBV7-2 and TRBJ2-2, the full variable domain reads GAGVSQSPSNKVTEKGKDVELRCDPISGHTALYWYRQSLGQGLEFLIYFQGNSAPDKSGLPSDRFSAERTGGSVSTLTIQRTQQEDSAVYLCAGSWGARGTGELFFGEGSRLTVL.

The CDR3 here is CASSAQPGAPAPAFF. CDR3 bases: TGTGCCAGCAGCGCTCAACCGGGAGCGCCCGCTCCAGCTTTCTTT. The V call is TRBV9, the J call TRBJ1-1; D is unresolved. V was clipped by 3 bases and J by 10 bases, with 22 bases between them. The CDR3 is 15 amino acids. Germline V gene lookup returns CDR1 SGDLS and CDR2 YYNGEE.

The V call is TRBV20-1, the J call TRBJ1-6, with a tentative D call TRBD1 (5 bases). The CDR3 consists of 14 residues. The germline V and J ends were trimmed by 5 bases and 10 bases, with 18 bases remaining between them. CDR1 is DFQATT and CDR2 is SNEGSKA in the germline V gene (reference sequence). CDR3 DNA: TGCAGTGCTCTCCACCCGGGGGACCAGTCACCCCTCCACTTT. Translated, it gives CSALHPGDQSPLHF.

This clonotype was detected many times. The CDR3, as DNA: TGTGCCGGATCACGGGGGTTGAATTCACCCCTCCACTTT. This gives the protein CAGSRGLNSPLHF. The V call is TRBV6-2 or TRBV6-3, the J call TRBJ1-6; TRBD1 is a possible D gene (5 bases). Trimming took 11 bases from V and 7 from J, leaving 15 bases between them. The CDR3 loop spans 13 amino acids. The germline V gene encodes CDR1 MNHEY and CDR2 SVGEGT.

This clonotype occurred many times. A much larger clone differs by one base, so this may be a read error. The CDR3 spells CATSSSGGGREKLLF. The DNA for the CDR3 is TGTGCCACCAGTAGCTCAGGGGGCGGTCGAGAAAAACTGCTTTTT. This chain joins TRBV24-1 and TRBJ1-4, with 8 bases matching TRBD1. Germline values: CDR1 KGHDR, CDR2 SFDVKD. The CDR3 is 15 residues long.

The chain couples TRBV12-3 or TRBV12-4 to TRBJ2-5; no definite D call. V lost 6 bases and J lost 10, with 18 bases in between. The CDR3 extends over 13 amino acids. CDR3 sequence reads: CASSASPERIQYF. The CDR3 nucleotides are TGTGCCAGCAGCGCGTCCCCGGAGAGAATCCAGTACTTC.

The V call is TRBV15, the J call TRBJ2-2; either TRBD1 or TRBD2 may supply D (5 bases each). CDR1 and CDR2 from the germline V gene are LNHNV and YYDKDF (reference sequence). This CDR3 is 15 amino acids long. The V end was cut by 10 bases, the J end by 13 bases, with 28 bases between. As DNA, the CDR3 is TGTGCCAGCAGTACCTTGACAGTGGACACCGGAGGGCTGTTTTTT. Translated, it gives CASSTLTVDTGGLFF.